A selection of T cell receptor beta chains follows, all from one sample in a study of blood T cell repertoires in COVID-19. Repertoires were generated with immunoSEQ multiplex PCR, while TCRdb's copy carries only in-frame clones and drops some. In the table there are 200,000 to 250,000 clones, around three quarters of which are singletons. The sequenced sample consisted of peripheral blood. The receptors derive from a woman between 70 and 85 years old with acute or convalescent COVID-19. Each CDR3 is given with its conserved first and last residue. D genes are given only for firm matches. Clone size is given for some rows only: seen once, a few or many times, or a class if the clone is expanded.

NA TRBJ2-7 TRBV20-1 NA CSASGGRYEQYF TGCAGTGCTAGTGGGGGGCGATACGAGCAGTACTTC
NA TRBJ2-2 TRBV6-5 NA CASSYGTPYTGELFF TGTGCCAGCAGTTACGGGACACCTTACACCGGGGAGCTGTTTTTT
TRBD1 TRBJ2-7 TRBV18 NA CASSGSGTGFYEQYF TGTGCCAGCTCAGGGTCCGGGACAGGTTTCTACGAGCAGTACTTC
TRBD1 TRBJ2-7 TRBV6-1 NA CASSEDRPGDRTYEQYF TGTGCCAGCAGTGAGGATAGGCCCGGGGACAGAACCTACGAGCAGTACTTC
TRBD2 TRBJ2-5 TRBV6-4 NA CASSRLAGTIETQYF TGTGCCAGCAGCCGACTAGCGGGGACTATAGAGACCCAGTACTTC
NA TRBJ1-5 TRBV19 NA CASKRGIYYSNQPQHF TGTGCCAGTAAAAGGGGGATTTATTATAGCAATCAGCCCCAGCATTTT
TRBD1 TRBJ1-6 TRBV27 NA CASSFGGTGASPLHF TGTGCCAGCAGTTTTGGAGGGACAGGGGCTTCACCCCTCCACTTT
TRBD1 TRBJ1-2 TRBV7-2 once CASNLDGRGHGYTF TGTGCCAGCAACCTCGACGGAAGGGGGCATGGCTACACCTTC
TRBD2 TRBJ2-3 TRBV19 NA CASSIQGGGAGTDTQYF TGTGCCAGTAGTATTCAGGGCGGGGGGGCCGGCACAGATACGCAGTATTTT
NA TRBJ2-2 TRBV7-2 NA CASSFRAFRAAGELFF TGTGCCAGCAGCTTCCGAGCCTTCAGGGCGGCCGGGGAGCTGTTTTTT
TRBD1 TRBJ1-3 TRBV5-1 NA CASSVRGAGNTIYF TGCGCCAGCAGCGTCAGGGGGGCTGGAAACACCATATATTTT
NA TRBJ2-3 TRBV4-2 NA CASSQALAASDTQYF TGTGCCAGCAGCCAAGCATTAGCGGCCTCAGATACGCAGTATTTT
TRBD1 TRBJ2-4 TRBV6-5 NA CASSSAGGNIQYF TGTGCCAGCAGTTCCGCAGGGGGAAACATTCAGTACTTC
NA TRBJ2-6 TRBV4-3 NA CASSPEPTSSGANVLTF TGCGCCAGCAGCCCCGAACCCACTAGCTCTGGGGCCAACGTCCTGACTTTC
TRBD1 TRBJ1-6 TRBV4-1 NA CASSQDTGTGGSPLHF TGCGCCAGCAGCCAAGATACAGGGACAGGGGGTTCACCCCTCCACTTT
TRBD2 TRBJ2-3 TRBV10-3 NA CAIRTSGGARTDTQYF TGTGCCATCAGGACTAGCGGGGGGGCCCGCACAGATACGCAGTATTTT